This section outlines one TCR beta chain sequence together with its context. These data belong to a study of blood T cell repertoires in COVID-19. On the study more broadly: Acute-phase and convalescent COVID-19 samples originated in the United States, Italy and Spain. T cells, B-cell-depleted T cells, or PBMCs supplied cDNA or gDNA.

Repertoires were generated with immunoSEQ multiplex PCR, while TCRdb's copy carries only in-frame clones and drops some. The repertoire has more than 95,000 clones, 85% to 90% of them found once; the top ten carry roughly 15%. The V and J ends lost 7 bases and 3 bases, in that order; junction bases with no gene match: 8. Germline V gene lookup returns CDR1 SNHLY and CDR2 FYNNEI. The CDR3 extends over 15 amino acids. The gene calls are TRBV2 and TRBJ2-7, with 11 bases matching TRBD1. The specimen was peripheral blood. The source is a man aged 50 or older with acute or convalescent COVID-19. As DNA, the CDR3 is TGTGCCAGCAACCCGGACAGGGGGCGGAACTACGAGCAGTACTTC. Its translation: CASNPDRGRNYEQYF.